A selection of T cell receptor beta chains follows, all from one sample in a study of cytomegalovirus exposure and HLA in healthy donors. Sequencing used immunoSEQ multiplex PCR; TCRdb keeps in-frame clones, though not all of them. The table shows fewer than 250,000 clones, with approximately 87% occurring only once. Source material: PBMCs. These receptors all come from a woman aged 18-29 years in good health and CMV-seronegative. CDR3s include the opening cysteine and the closing phenylalanine or tryptophan. Each record gives: V gene, J gene, clone size, D gene, CDR3 DNA, CDR3 protein. The D gene is left open where the match is weak. Size values are once, few and many counts, or a class for expanded clones, and some rows have none.

V: TRBV2; J: TRBJ2-7; size: -; D: -; DNA: TGTGCCAGCAGTGAAGAAGGGTCGGGCCTCTACGAGCAGTACTTC; CDR3: CASSEEGSGLYEQYF
V: TRBV2; J: TRBJ2-1; size: -; D: -; DNA: TGTGCCAGCAGTGGGTCAGACAATGAGCAGTTCTTC; CDR3: CASSGSDNEQFF
V: TRBV11-2; J: TRBJ1-1; size: -; D: -; DNA: TGTGCCAGCAGCTTTTACCACCGGGACGGGAGGATGAACACTGAAGCTTTCTTT; CDR3: CASSFYHRDGRMNTEAFF
V: TRBV5-4; J: TRBJ2-1; size: once; D: TRBD2; DNA: TGTGCCAGCAGCTTCGAACTAGCGGGTTCCAATGAGCAGTTCTTC; CDR3: CASSFELAGSNEQFF
V: TRBV5-1; J: TRBJ2-3; size: -; D: TRBD2; DNA: TGCGCCAGCAGCGGGACTAGCGGGGGCCCAGATACGCAGTATTTT; CDR3: CASSGTSGGPDTQYF
V: TRBV4-2; J: TRBJ1-1; size: -; D: -; DNA: TGTGCCAGCAGCCCGAGCGAGAACTTGAACACTGAAGCTTTCTTT; CDR3: CASSPSENLNTEAFF
V: TRBV4-1; J: TRBJ1-2; size: -; D: TRBD1; DNA: TGCGCCAGCAGCCAGGCGACAGGGCTTGGCTACACCTTC; CDR3: CASSQATGLGYTF
V: TRBV5-1; J: TRBJ1-1; size: -; D: -; DNA: TGCGCCAGCAGCTTCCTCACAGGGTCGAACACTGAAGCTTTCTTT; CDR3: CASSFLTGSNTEAFF
V: TRBV10-1; J: TRBJ2-2; size: few; D: TRBD1; DNA: TGCGCCAGCAGTTCTCCTCACAGGGGTTTGGACGGGGAGCTGTTTTTT; CDR3: CASSSPHRGLDGELFF
V: TRBV7-3; J: TRBJ2-1; size: -; D: -; DNA: TGTGCCAGCAGCTTAGGCCGGCAGACCCGCTCCTACAATGAGCAGTTCTTC; CDR3: CASSLGRQTRSYNEQFF
V: TRBV5-1; J: TRBJ2-7; size: -; D: -; DNA: TGCGCCAGCAGCCCAAACGGGGACTTCTACGAGCAGTACTTC; CDR3: CASSPNGDFYEQYF
V: TRBV30; J: TRBJ1-2; size: -; D: -; DNA: TGTGCCACCCTTGCTCAGGACGGCCACTATGGCTACACCTTC; CDR3: CATLAQDGHYGYTF
V: TRBV27; J: TRBJ1-2; size: -; D: TRBD1; DNA: TGTGCCAGCAGTTTAATAGACAGGGGCTATGGCTACACCTTC; CDR3: CASSLIDRGYGYTF
V: TRBV21-1; J: TRBJ2-7; size: -; D: -; DNA: TGTGCCAGCAAGACCTGCTACGAGCAGTACTTC; CDR3: CASKTCYEQYF
V: TRBV5-6; J: TRBJ1-2; size: few; D: -; DNA: TGTGCCAGCAGCTTGGTAATCGGTTCAACAGGCTACACCTTC; CDR3: CASSLVIGSTGYTF
V: TRBV27; J: TRBJ1-1; size: -; D: -; DNA: TGTGCCAGCAGCGCATGGCCTTACACTGAAGCTTTCTTT; CDR3: CASSAWPYTEAFF
V: TRBV29-1; J: TRBJ2-1; size: once; D: TRBD2; DNA: TGCAGCGTAGGGACTAGCGGGAGATACAATGAGCAGTTCTTC; CDR3: CSVGTSGRYNEQFF
V: TRBV10-1; J: TRBJ2-7; size: -; D: TRBD2; DNA: TGCGCCAGCTTATTACTAGCGGGACATACCAACGAGCAGTACTTC; CDR3: CASLLLAGHTNEQYF
V: TRBV15; J: TRBJ1-5; size: -; D: -; DNA: TGTGCCACCAGCAAGGACCTTGTCCAGCCCCAGCATTTT; CDR3: CATSKDLVQPQHF
V: TRBV5-1; J: TRBJ2-1; size: -; D: TRBD1; DNA: TGCGCCAGCAGCTTGGGGGACAGCTCCTACAATGAGCAGTTCTTC; CDR3: CASSLGDSSYNEQFF
V: TRBV5-8; J: TRBJ1-5; size: -; D: -; DNA: TGTGCCAGCAGGGCCTGGCAGTCGGTTCAAGGCAATCAGCCCCAGCATTTT; CDR3: CASRAWQSVQGNQPQHF
V: TRBV7-2; J: TRBJ1-1; size: few; D: -; DNA: TGTGCCAGCAGCTTATCTCGGGGAGAAGCTTTCTTT; CDR3: CASSLSRGEAFF
V: TRBV5-6; J: TRBJ2-7; size: -; D: -; DNA: TGTGCCAGCAGCTTGAGGGGGGCCTACGAGCAGTACTTC; CDR3: CASSLRGAYEQYF
V: TRBV9; J: TRBJ2-7; size: -; D: TRBD2; DNA: TGTGCCAGCAGCGTCCTCCCCGGGACTAGCTCCTACGAGCAGTACTTC; CDR3: CASSVLPGTSSYEQYF
V: TRBV11-2; J: TRBJ1-2; size: once; D: TRBD1; DNA: TGTGCCAGCAGCTCGGGACCGGGACAGGGGACTGGCTACACCTTC; CDR3: CASSSGPGQGTGYTF
V: TRBV4-2; J: TRBJ2-7; size: -; D: -; DNA: TGTGCCAGCAGCCCCGGAGGGGGCTCCTACGAGCAGTACTTC; CDR3: CASSPGGGSYEQYF
V: TRBV9; J: TRBJ1-3; size: once; D: -; DNA: TGTGCCAGCAGCGCCCAAGCAGGGGTCAACTCTGGAAACACCATATATTTT; CDR3: CASSAQAGVNSGNTIYF
V: TRBV5-6; J: TRBJ1-3; size: -; D: -; DNA: TGTGCCAGCAGCCGGGACATAACTGGAAACACCATATATTTT; CDR3: CASSRDITGNTIYF
V: TRBV2; J: TRBJ2-5; size: -; D: -; DNA: TGTGCCAGCAGTCTACTTGGTGGGGTCTACCAAGAGACCCAGTACTTC; CDR3: CASSLLGGVYQETQYF
V: TRBV28; J: TRBJ2-2; size: -; D: -; DNA: TGTGCCAGCAGTCTCGCCGGGGCCTCCACCGGGGAGCTGTTTTTT; CDR3: CASSLAGASTGELFF
V: TRBV10-3; J: TRBJ2-7; size: -; D: -; DNA: TGTGCCATCAGGGAGGACTATGGCTACGAGCAGTACTTC; CDR3: CAIREDYGYEQYF
V: TRBV7-6; J: TRBJ2-7; size: -; D: -; DNA: TGTGCCAGCAGCTTAGAACCTTACACGTACGAGCAGTACTTC; CDR3: CASSLEPYTYEQYF
V: TRBV27; J: TRBJ1-1; size: once; D: -; DNA: TGTGCCAGCAGGCTTGTGGGGCGGAACACTGAAGCTTTCTTT; CDR3: CASRLVGRNTEAFF
V: TRBV27; J: TRBJ2-7; size: -; D: TRBD2; DNA: TGTGCCAGCAGTGCTGAACTAGCGGGACTCGAGCAGTACTTC; CDR3: CASSAELAGLEQYF
V: TRBV9; J: TRBJ2-1; size: -; D: TRBD2; DNA: TGTGCCAGCAGCCCGGCACTAGCGGACGAGCAGTTCTTC; CDR3: CASSPALADEQFF
V: TRBV1; J: TRBJ1-3; size: -; D: -; DNA: TGCACCAGCAGCCCCGAGGACAGAACCTCTGGAAACACCATATATTTT; CDR3: CTSSPEDRTSGNTIYF
V: TRBV19; J: TRBJ1-1; size: -; D: -; DNA: TGTGCCAGTAGTGCCGGAGGGGTTAGGACTGAAGCTTTCTTT; CDR3: CASSAGGVRTEAFF
V: TRBV5-1; J: TRBJ2-1; size: -; D: TRBD2; DNA: TGCGCCAGCAGCTTGGTTGCGGGGGGGCTTAGTGAGCAGTTCTTC; CDR3: CASSLVAGGLSEQFF
V: TRBV9; J: TRBJ1-1; size: once; D: TRBD1; DNA: TGTGCCAGCAGCGCTCGCACGGAGGGGGACAGTGAAGCTTTCTTT; CDR3: CASSARTEGDSEAFF
V: TRBV5-1; J: TRBJ1-5; size: few; D: -; DNA: TGCGCCAGCAGCTTGGAGGCAGGTCAGCCCCAGCATTTT; CDR3: CASSLEAGQPQHF
V: TRBV5-1; J: TRBJ1-2; size: few; D: TRBD1; DNA: TGCGCCAGCAGCTTGGAGGGGGCGGTAGGCTACACCTTC; CDR3: CASSLEGAVGYTF
V: TRBV5-6; J: TRBJ2-3; size: -; D: -; DNA: TGTGCCAGCAGCTTGCAGTTACCCGGGGCCACAGATACGCAGTATTTT; CDR3: CASSLQLPGATDTQYF
V: TRBV5-1; J: TRBJ1-2; size: -; D: TRBD1; DNA: TGCGCCAGCAGTAACAGGGGGAGGACCTATGGCTACACCTTC; CDR3: CASSNRGRTYGYTF
V: TRBV7-2; J: TRBJ2-7; size: -; D: TRBD2; DNA: TGTGCCAGCAGCTCGGGACTAGCGAAGGACGAGCAGTACTTC; CDR3: CASSSGLAKDEQYF
V: TRBV30; J: TRBJ1-1; size: -; D: -; DNA: TGTGCCTGGAGGCTCGGTTGGGATGAAGCTTTCTTT; CDR3: CAWRLGWDEAFF
V: TRBV10-3; J: TRBJ1-2; size: -; D: TRBD1; DNA: TGTGCCATCATCCCGAGTCCCTTACCGGGACAGGAGAGGAGGGCCCCTTATGGCTACACCTTC; CDR3: CAIIPSPLPGQERRAPYGYTF
V: TRBV2; J: TRBJ2-5; size: -; D: -; DNA: TGTGCCAGCAGTGGGGTACTGATTAGCCGAGAGACCCAGTACTTC; CDR3: CASSGVLISRETQYF
V: TRBV9; J: TRBJ1-4; size: once; D: -; DNA: TGTGCCAGCAGCGCAGGTAATGAAAAACTGTTTTTT; CDR3: CASSAGNEKLFF
V: TRBV11-3; J: TRBJ2-3; size: -; D: -; DNA: TGTGCCAGCAGCCCTCCGGGACACCGACCGTATTTT; CDR3: CASSPPGHRPYF
V: TRBV11-2; J: TRBJ1-4; size: few; D: -; DNA: TGTGCCAGCAGGCGTACAGCAGCAACTAATGAAAAACTGTTTTTT; CDR3: CASRRTAATNEKLFF
V: TRBV5-1; J: TRBJ1-2; size: -; D: -; DNA: TGCGCCAGCAGCTCTCAGGTGGATGACTATGGCTACACCTTC; CDR3: CASSSQVDDYGYTF
V: TRBV19; J: TRBJ2-5; size: few; D: TRBD1; DNA: TGTGCCAGTAGTAAGGGGGCAACCCAAGAGACCCAGTACTTC; CDR3: CASSKGATQETQYF
V: TRBV5-1; J: TRBJ1-1; size: -; D: -; DNA: TGCGCCAGCAGCCCAGGCGCTGAAGCTTTCTTT; CDR3: CASSPGAEAFF
V: TRBV30; J: TRBJ1-1; size: -; D: -; DNA: TGTGCCTGGAGTGACCCGGGGGTTAACACTGAAGCTTTCTTT; CDR3: CAWSDPGVNTEAFF
V: TRBV9; J: TRBJ1-1; size: -; D: TRBD1; DNA: TGTGCCAGCAGCCCGAGGGACAGGGGTTTCACTGAAGCTTTCTTT; CDR3: CASSPRDRGFTEAFF
V: TRBV29-1; J: TRBJ2-6; size: -; D: -; DNA: TGCAGCGTTGAGATAGCTGGGGCCAACGTCCTGACTTTC; CDR3: CSVEIAGANVLTF
V: TRBV27; J: TRBJ1-2; size: -; D: -; DNA: TGTGCCAGCAGTCCCAGGGAGTCCTATGGCTACACCTTC; CDR3: CASSPRESYGYTF
V: TRBV5-1; J: TRBJ2-1; size: -; D: TRBD2; DNA: TGCGCCAGCAGCTTTGGGGATCGCGGGGGATACAATGAGCAGTTCTTC; CDR3: CASSFGDRGGYNEQFF
V: TRBV20-1; J: TRBJ1-2; size: -; D: -; DNA: TGCAGTGCGAAGGGGCCGGGTGGCTACACCTTC; CDR3: CSAKGPGGYTF